The 7 T cell receptor beta chains reported below all come from one sample, sequenced in a study of blood T cell repertoires in COVID-19. Here immunoSEQ multiplex PCR was the method, and the copy in TCRdb shows in-frame clones only, minus some. Of about 220,000 clones listed, approximately 85% are singletons. The sequenced sample consisted of peripheral blood. These receptors were obtained from an older woman with COVID-19, enrolled during active disease.

The sample holds one count of this clone. V and J are TRBV28 and TRBJ2-7; 16 bases fit TRBD2. J gave up 4 bases and V 10 bases, and 4 bases lay outside the gene matches. This CDR3 has 14 amino acids. Germline V CDR1 and CDR2: MDHEN, SYDVKM. CDR3 nucleotides: TGTGCCATCGGGACTAGCGGGAGGGGGTACGAGCAGTACTTC. This gives the protein CAIGTSGRGYEQYF.

J is TRBJ2-5 and V is TRBV18; TRBD2 aligns across 13 bases. The V gene's germline CDR1 is KGHSH and CDR2 LQKENI. This CDR3 comprises 21 residues. The J segment lost 2 bases and the V segment lost 3 bases, leaving 18 bases of the junction unmatched. CDR3 nucleotide sequence: TGTGCCAGCTCACCGATCTTACCGGGACTAGCGGGATTCGCGCTGCAAGAGACCCAGTACTTC. This encodes CASSPILPGLAGFALQETQYF.

This chain links TRBV4-2 with TRBJ2-1, with D possibly matching TRBD2 (7 bases). V was clipped by 0 bases and J by 3 bases, with 24 bases between them. The CDR3 consists of 20 residues. Germline V gene lookup returns CDR1 LGHNA and CDR2 YNFKEQ. DNA for the CDR3: TGTGCCAGCAGCCAAGATGGAGGGGGGGGTGATTACAGGGACTACAATGAGCAGTTCTTC. Protein sequence: CASSQDGGGGDYRDYNEQFF.

V and J are TRBV12-3 or TRBV12-4 and TRBJ1-2, with TRBD1 as a possible D gene (5 bases). The CDR3 has 13 residues. V was trimmed by 4 bases and J by 5 bases, leaving 11 bases between them. CDR3 loop: CASSSGRAYGYTF. The CDR3 DNA follows: TGTGCCAGCAGTTCTGGCAGGGCGTATGGCTACACCTTC.

The V call is TRBV7-2, the J call TRBJ2-1, with TRBD2 identical over 7 bases. V was clipped by 1 base and J by 5 bases; unmatched bases: 11. The length of the CDR3 is 17 residues. Germline CDR1 SGHTA, CDR2 FQGNSA. CDR3 bases: TGTGCCAGCAGCTTAGACCCCCCGGGACTACCCGACAATGAGCAGTTCTTC. It codes for CASSLDPPGLPDNEQFF.

The chain uses TRBV11-3 and TRBJ2-4; the D gene is possibly TRBD2 (5 bases). V lost 3 bases and J lost 7, with 22 bases in between. Germline loops: CDR1 SGHNT, CDR2 YENEEA. The CDR3 runs to 17 residues. The chain's CDR3 is CASSLSHGKGDDNIQYF. The CDR3 DNA follows: TGTGCCAGCAGCTTGTCCCACGGGAAGGGCGATGATAACATTCAGTACTTC.

A few counts support this clone. The genes are TRBV5-4 and TRBJ1-1; no firm D call. Germline values: CDR1 SGHNT, CDR2 YYREEE (reference sequence). The ends were cut back, 4 bases at V and 3 bases at J, with 10 bases in the middle. The CDR3 sequence is 13 residues long. The CDR3 loop is CASSVGWDTEAFF. As DNA, the CDR3 is TGTGCCAGCAGCGTCGGGTGGGACACTGAAGCTTTCTTT.